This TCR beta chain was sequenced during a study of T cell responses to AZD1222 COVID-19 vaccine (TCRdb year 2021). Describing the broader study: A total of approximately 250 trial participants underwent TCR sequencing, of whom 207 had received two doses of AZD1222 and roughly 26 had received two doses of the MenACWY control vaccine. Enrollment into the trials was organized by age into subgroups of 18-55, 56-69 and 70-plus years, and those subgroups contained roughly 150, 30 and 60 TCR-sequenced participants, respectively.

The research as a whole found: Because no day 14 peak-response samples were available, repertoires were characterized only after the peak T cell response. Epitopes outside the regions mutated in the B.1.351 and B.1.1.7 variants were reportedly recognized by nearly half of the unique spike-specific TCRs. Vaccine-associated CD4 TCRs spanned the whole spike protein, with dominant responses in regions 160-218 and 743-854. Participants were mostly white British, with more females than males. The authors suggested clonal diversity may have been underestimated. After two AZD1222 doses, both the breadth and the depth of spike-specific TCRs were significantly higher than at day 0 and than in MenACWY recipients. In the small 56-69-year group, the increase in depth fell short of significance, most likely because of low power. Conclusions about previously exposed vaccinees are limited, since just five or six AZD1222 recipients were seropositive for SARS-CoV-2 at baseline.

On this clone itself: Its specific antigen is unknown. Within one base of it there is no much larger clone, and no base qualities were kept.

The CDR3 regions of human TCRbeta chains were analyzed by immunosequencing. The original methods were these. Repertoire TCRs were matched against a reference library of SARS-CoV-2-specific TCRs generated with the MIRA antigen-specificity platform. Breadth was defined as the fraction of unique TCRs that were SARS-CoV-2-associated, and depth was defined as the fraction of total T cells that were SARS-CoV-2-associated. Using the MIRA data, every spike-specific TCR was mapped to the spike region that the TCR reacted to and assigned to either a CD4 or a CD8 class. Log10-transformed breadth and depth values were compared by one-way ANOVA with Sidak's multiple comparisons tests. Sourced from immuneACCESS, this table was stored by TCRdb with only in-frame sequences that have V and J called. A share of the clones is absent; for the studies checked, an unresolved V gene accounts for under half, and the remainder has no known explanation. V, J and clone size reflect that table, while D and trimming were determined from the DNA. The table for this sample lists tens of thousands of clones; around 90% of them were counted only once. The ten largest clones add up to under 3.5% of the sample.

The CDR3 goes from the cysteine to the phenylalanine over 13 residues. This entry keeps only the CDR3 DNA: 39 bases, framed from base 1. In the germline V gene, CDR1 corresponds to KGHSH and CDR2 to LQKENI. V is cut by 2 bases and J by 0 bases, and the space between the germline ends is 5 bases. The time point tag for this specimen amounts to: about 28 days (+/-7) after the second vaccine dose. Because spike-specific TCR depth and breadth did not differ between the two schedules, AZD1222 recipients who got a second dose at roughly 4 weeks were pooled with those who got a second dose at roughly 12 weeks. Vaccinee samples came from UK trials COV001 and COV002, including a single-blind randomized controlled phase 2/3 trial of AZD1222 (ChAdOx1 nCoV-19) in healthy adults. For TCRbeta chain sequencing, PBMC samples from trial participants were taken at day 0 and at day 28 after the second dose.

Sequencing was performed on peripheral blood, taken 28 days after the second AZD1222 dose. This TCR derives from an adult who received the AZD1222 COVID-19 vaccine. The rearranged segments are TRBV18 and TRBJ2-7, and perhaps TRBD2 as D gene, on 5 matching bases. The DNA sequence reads TGTGCCAGCTCACCAGGGAGCTCCTACGAGCAGTACTTC. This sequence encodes CASSPGSSYEQYF.